This entry concerns a single T cell receptor (beta chain). This clone was counted only a few times. Its binding antigen is unknown. Base qualities are missing; no much larger clone stands one base away. TCRbeta CDR3 regions were amplified from genomic DNA by means of the immunoSEQ Assay, a bias-controlled multiplex PCR. Per the source publication's procedure: The number of nucleated cells in each sample was estimated by amplification of reference gene primers within the assay. To quantify the absolute abundance of each unique TCRbeta CDR3 rearrangement, sequence reads were collapsed and filtered. For each sample, productive Simpson clonality was calculated as the square root of Simpson's diversity index across productive rearrangements. This immuneACCESS table, as held by TCRdb, lists in-frame sequences with V and J called but not all clones. Of the missing ones, under half trace to an unresolved V gene in checked studies; the others have no known cause. V, J and clone size were drawn from that table, and D and trimming were deduced from the DNA. The sample records about 430,000 clones, roughly nine tenths of which are singletons. Clones ranked in the top ten supply 0.9% to 1.2% of the sample.

Taken from cysteine to phenylalanine, the CDR3 has 14 residues. Just CDR3 DNA is preserved here, 42 bases in frame from base 1. The V end gives up 0 bases and the J end 1 base, leaving 0 bases in the junction not matched to a gene. CDR1 and CDR2, per the germline V gene (reference sequence), are SGHNT and YYREEE. The data originate from a study of blood T cell repertoires in COVID-19 (dated by TCRdb to about 2020). In terms of the full investigation: Collaborator samples came from the United States, Italy and Spain and covered acute and convalescent phases of COVID-19. The prospective study material was composed of cDNA or gDNA derived from T cells, B-cell-depleted T cells, or PBMCs. Subjects who had been exposed to COVID-19, were actively infected with it, or had recovered from it provided the deeply sampled blood TCRbeta repertoires that made up the dataset. The repertoires were released in a freely available public database meant as a resource for research on the immune response to SARS-CoV-2. The samples were drawn from the first 160 participants of the ongoing ImmuneRACE study and from roughly 1,300 subjects provided by 6 global collaborators. Sample metadata almost always included a de-identified subject ID, COVID-19 status, age in years and sex. Where HLA class I and class II types were available, the types were taken from metadata supplied by the sample provider, not from assay-based typing.

Enrolling through a virtual design, the prospective study's participants ranged in age from roughly 18 to 90 years and lived across 24 United States geographic areas. In the prospective study, participants were assigned to cohorts based on the clinical history participants reported in a screening survey and a study questionnaire. Recovered participants in ImmuneRACE Cohort 3 were defined as having two consecutive negative NP/OP PCR tests, clearance from a healthcare professional, or resolution of symptoms. In the prospective study, whole blood, serum and a nasopharyngeal or oropharyngeal swab were collected from each participant by mobile phlebotomists. Prospective study participants could optionally give additional blood draws and questionnaires over an approximately two-month period. Blood samples from the prospective study were shipped frozen or at room temperature prior to DNA extraction. On the study overall, not on this receptor specifically: How much clinical and demographic metadata was included differed by source and by participant, and the metadata was provided uncurated.

The V gene is TRBV5-4 and the J gene is TRBJ2-5, with TRBD1 matching 7 junction bases. The origin of this receptor is a man aged 25-45 years who had recovered from COVID-19. The sample consisted of PBMCs or T cells enriched from blood (not recorded which). The DNA sequence is given as TGTGCCAGCAGCTTGGACAGGGGCCAAGAGACCCAGTACTTC. Translated, this is CASSLDRGQETQYF.